These 28 T cell receptor beta chains share one sample of origin, sequenced in a study of beta chain features in type 1 diabetes. Study conclusions and caveats: Significant though moderate, a shortening of TCRB CDR3s appeared in all four CD4+ subsets of Type 1 diabetes patients.

Their cognate antigens are unknown. The sequenced template was cDNA made from the entire isolated RNA. TCRdb's table, derived via immunoSEQ multiplex PCR, lists solely in-frame clones and lacks some. Of hundreds of thousands of clones in the sample, 11% to 15% were seen once. The source material was naive CD4+ T cells from blood. The receptors originated from a man aged 18-30 years with type 1 diabetes.

This chain joins TRBV28 and TRBJ2-5; D is possibly TRBD1 (5 bases). The CDR3 has 14 amino acids. Trimming left V 8 bases short and J 6 bases short, with 19 bases between. Germline values: CDR1 MDHEN, CDR2 SYDVKM. CDR3 amino acids: CASGPWQGEQTQYF. As DNA, the CDR3 is TGTGCCAGCGGGCCTTGGCAGGGTGAACAGACCCAGTACTTC.

On this clone: At the DNA level, this CDR3 is encoded by other sequences in the same sample as well. The chain recombines TRBV9 with TRBJ1-6; no clear D. This CDR3 is 12 amino acids long. The germline V gene encodes CDR1 SGDLS and CDR2 YYNGEE. V was pared by 0 bases and J by 8 bases, with 3 bases between. The CDR3 reads CASSVADSPLHF. The CDR3 DNA is TGTGCCAGCAGCGTAGCAGATTCACCCCTCCACTTT.

This clone occurred a few times. The chain combines TRBV30 with TRBJ2-5, with D possibly being TRBD2 (5 bases). Germline CDR1 is GTSNPN and CDR2 is SVGIG (reference sequence). The CDR3 length is 13 residues. The V and J ends lost 1 base and 5 bases respectively, with 11 bases between them. CDR3 residues: CAWSGTRRETQYF. The CDR3 nucleotides are TGTGCCTGGAGTGGCACTAGGAGGGAGACCCAGTACTTC. The whole variable domain, filled in from reference TRBV30 and TRBJ2-5, reads SQTIHQWPATLVQPVGSPLSLECTVEGTSNPNLYWYRQAAGRGLQLLFYSVGIGQISSEVPQNLSASRPQDRQFILSSKKLLLSDSGFYLCAWSGTRRETQYFGPGTRLLVL.

This clone was recorded a few times. The gene calls are TRBV9 and TRBJ2-2; D uncertain. The CDR3 spans 14 residues. Trimming took 3 bases from V and 3 from J, leaving 9 bases between them. CDR1 SGDLS and CDR2 YYNGEE come from the germline V gene. The CDR3 reads CASSAGLYTGELFF. The CDR3 DNA is TGTGCCAGCAGCGCGGGCCTATACACCGGGGAGCTGTTTTTT.

This clone was detected a few times. V and J are TRBV30 and TRBJ2-5; maybe TRBD2 (6 bases). This CDR3 has 15 residues. Trimming took 5 bases from V and 5 from J, leaving 21 bases between them. In germline, CDR1 is GTSNPN, CDR2 SVGIG (reference sequence). CDR3 DNA: TGTGCCTGGGCCGCTGGGGGGATCCTGGGGGAGACCCAGTACTTC. It is translated as CAWAAGGILGETQYF.

The count of this clone is one. The chain employs TRBV2 and TRBJ2-5; weak D call: TRBD2 (6 bases). V lost 11 bases and J 5 bases, leaving 15 bases between the germline ends. Germline CDR1 is SNHLY and CDR2 is FYNNEI. This CDR3 has 12 amino acids. The CDR3 DNA reads TGTGCCGGAGGGACGCTGAGGGAGACCCAGTACTTC. Its protein is CAGGTLRETQYF.

This chain joins TRBV7-9 and TRBJ2-7; 11 bases agree with TRBD1. The CDR3 sequence is 16 residues long. Looked up from germline, CDR1 is SEHNR and CDR2 is FQNEAQ (reference sequence). The V segment lost 1 base and the J segment 1 base; nucleotides outside the gene matches: 3. The CDR3 nucleotides are TGTGCCAGCAGCTTAGGACGGGACAGGGGGTCCTACGAGCAGTACTTC. It yields the protein CASSLGRDRGSYEQYF. Full variable domain (remainder filled in from reference TRBV7-9 and TRBJ2-7): DTGVSQNPRHKITKRGQNVTFRCDPISEHNRLYWYRQTLGQGPEFLTYFQNEAQLEKSRLLSDRFSAERPKGSFSTLEIQRTEQGDSAMYLCASSLGRDRGSYEQYFGPGTRLTVT.

This clone turned up a few times. This rearrangement joins TRBV30 to TRBJ1-4, with TRBD1 identical over 9 bases. Trimming cost V 8 bases and J 5 bases; bases outside gene matches: 15. Germline values: CDR1 GTSNPN, CDR2 SVGIG (reference sequence). CDR3 length: 16 amino acids. Here the CDR3 DNA reads TGTGCCACCTCTTCCGGACAGGGGCTAATGAATGAAAAACTGTTTTTT. Translation gives CATSSGQGLMNEKLFF.

V is TRBV5-6 and J is TRBJ2-5; 8 bases align to TRBD1. V shed 4 bases and J 2 bases; nucleotides not matched to a gene: 7. From germline, CDR1 is SGHDT and CDR2 YYEEEE. The CDR3 has 15 residues. The CDR3 region is CASSTAGGRQETQYF. The DNA for the CDR3 is TGTGCCAGCAGCACCGCAGGGGGCAGACAAGAGACCCAGTACTTC. The variable domain in full, completed from reference TRBV5-6 and TRBJ2-5, reads DAGVTQSPTHLIKTRGQQVTLRCSPKSGHDTVSWYQQALGQGPQFIFQYYEEEERQRGNFPDRFSGHQFPNYSSELNVNALLLGDSALYLCASSTAGGRQETQYFGPGTRLLVL.

On this clone: The sample contains more than one DNA sequence encoding this CDR3. The CDR3 DNA reads TGTGCCAGCAGCCTCGGGACGGTGAACACTGAAGCTTTCTTT. Translation: CASSLGTVNTEAFF. The J gene is TRBJ1-1, the V gene TRBV28; tentatively, D is TRBD1 (5 bases). The CDR3 contains 14 residues. Trimming took off 6 bases at V and 0 bases at J, with 11 bases between the two ends. The germline V gene has CDR1 MDHEN and CDR2 SYDVKM.

The rearrangement joins TRBV29-1 to TRBJ1-3; 9 bases map to TRBD1. The CDR3 consists of 14 residues. V trimming: 7 bases; J trimming: 3 bases; junction bases outside the gene matches: 7. Germline V lookup: CDR1 SQVTM, CDR2 ANQGSEA. CDR3 sequence reads: CSADRGAGGNTIYF. In DNA, the CDR3 is TGCAGCGCAGACAGGGGGGCAGGTGGAAACACCATATATTTT.

This clone occurred a few times. This rearrangement joins TRBV20-1 to TRBJ2-3; D is unclear. The V gene's germline CDR1 is DFQATT and CDR2 SNEGSKA (reference sequence). The CDR3 has 11 residues. Trimming took off 0 bases at V and 3 bases at J, with 1 base between the two ends. DNA of the CDR3: TGCAGTGCTAGAGAAACAGATACGCAGTATTTT. Amino acid sequence: CSARETDTQYF.

On this clone itself: At the DNA level, this CDR3 is encoded by other sequences in the same sample as well. This chain links TRBV9 with TRBJ2-2, with 9 bases aligning to TRBD2. The CDR3 consists of 16 residues. V was pared by 0 bases and J by 4 bases, with 4 bases of the junction left unmatched. Germline V lookup: CDR1 SGDLS, CDR2 YYNGEE. The CDR3 here is CASSVGLAALTGELFF. The DNA of the CDR3 is TGTGCCAGCAGCGTAGGACTAGCGGCACTCACCGGGGAGCTGTTTTTT.

This clone was counted a few times. The chain uses TRBV28 and TRBJ2-7, with TRBD1 matching 7 bases. The CDR3 totals 14 residues. After removal of 2 bases from V and 3 bases from J, the junction contained 4 bases not matched to a gene. CDR1 and CDR2 from the germline V gene are MDHEN and SYDVKM. This chain's CDR3 is CASSLPTGVYEQYF. In nucleotides, the CDR3 is TGTGCCAGCAGTTTACCCACAGGGGTCTACGAGCAGTACTTC.

This clone has only a few counts. V usage is TRBV7-9 and J usage is TRBJ1-2; TRBD1 might be the D (6 bases). Trimming removed 5 bases from V and 0 bases from J, with 22 bases in between. Per the germline V gene, CDR1 is SEHNR and CDR2 is FQNEAQ (reference sequence). The CDR3 consists of 18 residues. The CDR3 loop reads CASSPRGQLLSPNYGYTF. CDR3 coding DNA: TGTGCCAGCAGCCCACGGGGGCAGCTATTGAGCCCTAACTATGGCTACACCTTC.

The chain recombines TRBV28 with TRBJ2-2; tentatively, D is TRBD2 (6 bases). The CDR3 length is 15 residues. Germline lookup yields CDR1 MDHEN and CDR2 SYDVKM. V shed 8 bases and J shed 5 bases, with 18 bases lying between them. The CDR3 DNA is TGTGCCAGCGGGGGACTTCCCCTGGGAACCGGGGAGCTGTTTTTT. Protein sequence: CASGGLPLGTGELFF.

The table lists this clone with a few counts. This chain joins TRBV18 and TRBJ1-1; possible D gene TRBD1, 5 bases. Trimming took 3 bases from V and 6 from J, leaving 11 bases between them. There are 13 residues in the CDR3. Germline V CDR1 and CDR2: KGHSH, LQKENI. The CDR3 sequence: CASSPFGGAEAFF. CDR3 bases: TGTGCCAGCTCACCTTTCGGGGGGGCTGAAGCTTTCTTT.

The DNA of the CDR3 is TGTGCCAGCTCACCTACGACAGGGGTCAACACTGAAGCTTTCTTT. As protein: CASSPTTGVNTEAFF. The V gene is TRBV18, the J gene TRBJ1-1; 8 bases map to TRBD1. Trimming removed 3 bases from V and 2 bases from J; junction bases left unmatched: 5. Germline-derived CDR1 and CDR2 are KGHSH and LQKENI. The CDR3 totals 15 residues.

The gene calls are TRBV2 and TRBJ1-2; D gene uncertain. This CDR3 is built from 11 residues. V lost 10 bases and J lost 7, with 13 bases in between. Germline V gene lookup returns CDR1 SNHLY and CDR2 FYNNEI. CDR3 protein: CAMTELRGYTF. In DNA form, the CDR3 reads TGTGCCATGACGGAACTACGTGGCTACACCTTC.

The gene calls are TRBV5-6 and TRBJ2-3, with no clear D. Germline CDR1 is SGHDT and CDR2 is YYEEEE. V was pared by 1 base and J by 6 bases, with 18 bases between. There are 16 residues in the CDR3. The CDR3 region has the DNA TGTGCCAGCAGCTTGCGTGGCTCCAAGACCGGCGATACGCAGTATTTT. This sequence encodes CASSLRGSKTGDTQYF.

This clone was seen more than once but under ten times. The chain joins TRBV5-6 to TRBJ2-2, with D possibly TRBD2 on 5 matching bases. Germline CDR1 and CDR2: SGHDT and YYEEEE. V lost 1 base to trimming and J lost 10 bases, with 17 bases between them. The CDR3 sequence is 15 residues long. CDR3 nucleotides: TGTGCCAGCAGCTTGTTTTCGACTACCGAACAGGAGCTGTTTTTT. Its protein is CASSLFSTTEQELFF.

This clone has more than one count but fewer than ten. The germline gene is not matched at one end of the junction; a read error may be the cause. This chain links TRBV25-1 with TRBJ2-1; D assignment may be TRBD1 or TRBD2 (7 bases each). The CDR3 loop spans 16 amino acids. The germline gives CDR1 MGHDK, CDR2 SYGVNS. This CDR3 is CASSEGRGGSHNEQFF. Written as DNA, the CDR3 is TGTGCCAGCAGTGAGGGCAGGGGGGGCTCCCACAATGAGCAGTTCTTC.

The chain's CDR3 is CASSQEQGAYTGELFF. The CDR3 DNA reads as TGCGCCAGCAGCCAAGAACAGGGGGCATACACCGGGGAGCTGTTTTTT. The V call is TRBV4-3, the J call TRBJ2-2, with 9 bases lining up with TRBD1. After removal of 0 bases from V and 3 bases from J, the junction contained 2 bases not matched to a gene. This CDR3 has 16 amino acids. Germline V gene sequence: CDR1 LGHNA, CDR2 YSLEER.

This clone was observed a few times. This rearrangement joins TRBV6-5 to TRBJ2-1; 11 nucleotides align to TRBD2. V lost 6 bases to trimming and J lost 7 bases; unmatched junction nucleotides: 8. This CDR3 is 15 amino acids long. CDR1 and CDR2 from the germline V gene are MNHEY and SVGAGI. CDR3 in amino acids: CASRSGTSGSNEQFF. The CDR3 DNA follows: TGTGCCAGCAGATCCGGGACTAGCGGTTCAAATGAGCAGTTCTTC.

This clone was seen only a few times. The CDR3: CASSYRGLAFF. In nucleotides, the CDR3 is TGTGCCAGCAGTTACCGAGGGCTGGCTTTCTTT. The chain carries TRBV6-5 and TRBJ1-1; D gene uncertain. The germline gives CDR1 MNHEY, CDR2 SVGAGI. Trimming shortened V by 2 bases and J by 11 bases, and 9 bases separated the two germline ends. The CDR3 sequence is 11 residues long.

This clone was detected only a few times. This sequence joins TRBV5-1 and TRBJ2-3; D is possibly TRBD1 (6 bases). Germline CDR1 reads SGHRS; CDR2 reads YFSETQ. CDR3 length: 15 amino acids. Trimming removed 3 bases from V and 1 base from J, with 12 bases in between. The CDR3 loop is CASSSQGWGTDTQYF. The CDR3 DNA reads as TGCGCCAGCAGCTCACAGGGATGGGGCACAGATACGCAGTATTTT.

V usage is TRBV19 and J usage is TRBJ1-4; D gene uncertain. In germline, CDR1 is LNHDA, CDR2 SQIVND (reference sequence). This CDR3 is 13 amino acids long. V was shortened by 5 bases and J by 8 bases, with 12 bases between the two germline ends. The CDR3 protein is CASSVLGREKLFF. CDR3 coding DNA: TGTGCCAGTAGTGTACTGGGTAGGGAAAAACTGTTTTTT.

A few counts support this clone. V gene TRBV29-1 combines with J gene TRBJ2-4, with 7 bases that match TRBD1. CDR1 and CDR2 (germline): SQVTM, ANQGSEA. V gave up 4 bases and J gave up 0 bases; unmatched junction bases: 12. The CDR3 spans 17 residues. The CDR3 sequence: CSVAYHRGAIAKNIQYF. The DNA for the CDR3 is TGCAGCGTTGCTTATCACAGGGGCGCCATAGCCAAAAACATTCAGTACTTC. Based on the CDR3 plus reference TRBV29-1 and TRBJ2-4, the full variable domain is SAVISQKPSRDICQRGTSLTIQCQVDSQVTMMFWYRQQPGQSLTLIATANQGSEATYESGFVIDKFPISRPNLTFSTLTVSNMSPEDSSIYLCSVAYHRGAIAKNIQYFGAGTRLSVL.